The 2 T cell receptor beta chains below come from one sample, sequenced in a study of blood T cells in healthy people across ages. The authors ran a second PCR of roughly 6 to 12 cycles using a sample-barcoded 5' primer and a J-beta primer mix. TCRdb passed the 5' RACE reads through MiXCR, listing each CDR3 protein once. This sample has about 1 million distinct CDR3 sequences, with around 43% found just once. The sequenced sample was blood. The source is a woman in her fifties or sixties in good health.

The chain links TRBV7-9 to TRBJ2-1; D is perhaps TRBD2 (6 bases). CDR1 and CDR2 (germline): SEHNR, FQNEAQ (reference sequence). The V and J ends lost 7 bases and 6 bases respectively, with 22 bases between them. The CDR3 covers 16 residues. In DNA form, the CDR3 reads TGTGCCAGCACCCCTTTGGAGGGAGATGTAGGCAATGAGCAGTTCTTC. It is translated as CASTPLEGDVGNEQFF.

This rearrangement joins TRBV27 to TRBJ2-5; D gene uncertain. The J call may be faulty, since TRBJ2-7 better matches the DNA end. CDR1 and CDR2 (germline): MNHEY, SMNVEV (reference sequence). CDR3 length equals 11 residues. CDR3 coding DNA: TGTGCCAGCAGTTTTCCCGACGAGCAGTACTTC. This codes for CASSFPDEQYF.